This T cell receptor (beta chain) was recovered during a study of cytomegalovirus exposure and HLA in healthy donors. The CDR3 totals 13 residues. Germline CDR1 SGDLS, CDR2 YYNGEE. V lost 5 bases to trimming and J lost 5 bases, with 13 bases between them. Points from the study as a whole: Owing to their indistinguishability, certain V segments, notably TRBV6-2 and TRBV6-3, were excluded. The study flagged about 160 TCR beta chains as cytomegalovirus-associated. Reportedly, a later analysis found an Asian-associated ancestry cluster had fewer N-insertions than the approximately 670-donor mean.

Points on this clone: Antigen: not known. The sample contains more than one DNA sequence encoding this CDR3.

Both 60 Vbeta primers and 13 Jbeta primers went into the PCR. The table came from immunoSEQ multiplex PCR; TCRdb's copy has only in-frame clones and leaves some out. The sample holds approximately 180,000 clones; around 84% are singletons and the top ten take under 2%. The gene calls are TRBV9 and TRBJ1-1, with a tentative D call TRBD1 (6 bases). Sequencing used PBMCs. This TCR was recovered from a woman between 18 and 30 years old in good health and CMV-seronegative. The CDR3 reads CASSLGGGTEAFF. CDR3 sequence (DNA): TGTGCCAGCAGTCTGGGAGGGGGAACTGAAGCTTTCTTT.